This is a list of T cell receptor beta chains from one sample in a study of blood T cell repertoires in COVID-19. The method was immunoSEQ multiplex PCR; TCRdb's version includes in-frame clones alone and lacks a portion of them. The sample has about 140,000 clones, 77% seen once. The sequencing sample was made of peripheral blood. Source of these receptors: a woman between 50 and 59 years old with active or convalescent COVID-19. Each CDR3 is given with its conserved first and last residue. The D gene is left open where the match is weak. A row's size may be missing; if present it is once, few, many or a size class.

TRBJ1-1,-,-,TRBV11-3,TGTGCCAGCAGCTCTGTGGGAGGAGAAGCTTTCTTT,CASSSVGGEAFF
TRBJ1-5,-,-,TRBV12-3/TRBV12-4,TGTGCCAGCAGCAGGAATCAGCCCCAGCATTTT,CASSRNQPQHF
TRBJ2-7,-,TRBD1,TRBV5-1,TGCGCCAGCAGCCGGACAGGGGGTTGGTACGAGCAGTACTTC,CASSRTGGWYEQYF
TRBJ1-3,-,TRBD1,TRBV2,TGTGCCAGCCTAGACAGGGGTTGGGGAAACACCATATATTTT,CASLDRGWGNTIYF
TRBJ1-1,-,-,TRBV30,TGTGCCTGGCTCTCCAGGGGCGCGTGGGGCACTGAAGCTTTCTTT,CAWLSRGAWGTEAFF
TRBJ2-1,-,-,TRBV12-3/TRBV12-4,TGTGCCAGCAGTTTCTCGAATGAGCAGTTCTTC,CASSFSNEQFF
TRBJ2-5,-,TRBD2,TRBV13,TGTGCCAGCAGCTCCCGGGAGGAGGACGAAAAAGAGACCCAGTACTTC,CASSSREEDEKETQYF
TRBJ2-7,-,-,TRBV6-5,TGTGCCAGCAGTTACTCGCGGATTTACGAGCAGTACTTC,CASSYSRIYEQYF
TRBJ2-2,-,TRBD2,TRBV6-5,TGTGCCAGCAGTACTCGGGGGGGCCGTACCTGGGAGCTGTTTTTT,CASSTRGGRTWELFF
TRBJ1-4,-,TRBD1,TRBV20-1,TGCAGTGCTGACAGGGGAAAAAAACTGTTTTTT,CSADRGKKLFF
TRBJ1-2,once,TRBD1,TRBV5-1,TGCGCCAGCAGCGAGCGACAGGGGATGGCTGGCTACACCTTC,CASSERQGMAGYTF
TRBJ1-1,-,-,TRBV11-2,TGTGCCAGCCGGGCTACGCTCGGGACGGCGAGGGGGTACGCTGAAGCTTTCTTT,CASRATLGTARGYAEAFF
TRBJ2-5,-,-,TRBV7-2,TGTGCCAGCAGCTTAAGCAGGACAACCGAGACCCAGTACTTC,CASSLSRTTETQYF
TRBJ2-7,-,TRBD2,TRBV13,TGTGCCAGCAGACATACTAGCGGGAGGGGGCGCGAGCAGTACTTC,CASRHTSGRGREQYF